The 21 T cell receptor beta chains in this list originate from one sample, sequenced in a study of identical twins. MiXCR was run by TCRdb on the 5' RACE reads, yielding one entry per CDR3 protein. The sample consists of hundreds of thousands of distinct CDR3 sequences, roughly 8.6% of them appearing once. Separately, the same data were catalogued under a study of yellow fever vaccine responses in identical twins.

Specimen: memory (CD45RO+) T cells sorted from blood. These receptors were obtained from a young woman in good health.

The table lists this clonotype with a few counts. This chain links TRBV5-5 with TRBJ2-1, with 8 bases fitting TRBD2. The J segment lost 2 bases and the V segment lost 1 base, leaving 5 bases of the junction unmatched. Germline CDR1 reads SGHKS; CDR2 reads YYEKEE (reference sequence). This CDR3 comprises 16 residues. The CDR3 nucleotides read TGTGCCAGCAGCTTGAAATCGGGAGGGCCCTACAATGAGCAGTTCTTC. Translated: CASSLKSGGPYNEQFF.

This chain connects TRBV9 to TRBJ1-2; D unresolved. Deletions cut 0 bases from V and 6 bases from J, with 15 bases between. Germline CDR1 and CDR2: SGDLS and YYNGEE. The CDR3 spans 15 residues. The CDR3 DNA reads as TGTGCCAGCAGCGTAGCTTTCGCGTCAAGGGATGGCTACACCTTC. It yields the protein CASSVAFASRDGYTF.

V is TRBV3-1 and J is TRBJ2-7; tentatively, D is TRBD1 or TRBD2 (5 bases each). Trimming removed 0 bases from V and 6 bases from J, with 15 bases in between. CDR3 length: 15 amino acids. In germline, CDR1 is LGHDT, CDR2 YNNKEL (reference sequence). The CDR3, as DNA: TGTGCCAGCAGCCAAGATCTGACGGGACCCATCGAGCAGTACTTC. This codes for CASSQDLTGPIEQYF.

This rearrangement joins TRBV6-1 to TRBJ2-1, with D possibly being TRBD2 (6 bases). Germline loops: CDR1 MNHNS, CDR2 SASEGT. Deletions cut 8 bases from V and 8 bases from J, with 28 bases between. CDR3 length equals 17 residues. CDR3 bases: TGTGCCAGCGAGCAAGGACTGACGGCGGGGCGGGGCTATGAGCAGTTCTTC. This translates into CASEQGLTAGRGYEQFF.

This clonotype appeared a few times. The chain employs TRBV29-1 and TRBJ2-3, with TRBD2 as a possible D gene (6 bases). The CDR3 extends over 12 amino acids. CDR1 is SQVTM and CDR2 is ANQGSEA in the germline V gene. Trimming took 6 bases from V and 1 from J, leaving 8 bases between them. CDR3 coding DNA: TGCAGCGTGGGACTGGGCACAGATACGCAGTATTTT. Translation gives CSVGLGTDTQYF.

The chain uses TRBV15 and TRBJ1-1; D is ambiguous. Trimming removed 0 bases at V and 5 bases at J, with 10 bases between. Germline CDR1 is LNHNV and CDR2 is YYDKDF (reference sequence). This CDR3 has 14 residues. The CDR3 reads CATSRDILGTEAFF. The CDR3 region has the DNA TGTGCCACCAGCAGAGATATATTAGGGACTGAAGCTTTCTTT.

This clonotype has only a few counts. At one boundary the junction diverges from the germline segment, which might be a read error. This chain links TRBV12-3 or TRBV12-4 with TRBJ1-5, with a possible D match to TRBD1 (6 bases). The length of the CDR3 is 16 residues. The CDR3 bases are TGTGCCAGCACTTTATACCTTGACAGGCCAAATCAGCCCCAGCATTTT. It codes for CASTLYLDRPNQPQHF.

The genes are TRBV9 and TRBJ2-3; no firm D call. There are 15 residues in the CDR3. Per the germline V gene, CDR1 is SGDLS and CDR2 is YYNGEE. The V end lost 0 bases, the J end lost 2 bases, and 10 bases lay between the germline ends. The CDR3 DNA reads as TGTGCCAGCAGCGTAGGACCGCATCACACAGATACGCAGTATTTT. It translates to CASSVGPHHTDTQYF.

J is TRBJ1-5 and V is TRBV7-9; perhaps TRBD1 as D (6 bases). The CDR3 loop spans 17 amino acids. Trimming cost V 6 bases and J 2 bases, with 20 bases left between them. CDR1 and CDR2 from the germline V gene are SEHNR and FQNEAQ (reference sequence). The CDR3 region has the DNA TGTGCCAGCAGTACCTCCGGGACACTCTCGGGCAATCAGCCCCAGCATTTT. It encodes CASSTSGTLSGNQPQHF.

This clonotype occurred a few times. The J gene is TRBJ2-3, the V gene TRBV2, with TRBD1 as a possible D gene (5 bases). This CDR3 spans 13 amino acids. Trimming shortened V by 7 bases and J by 2 bases, and 10 bases separated the two germline ends. CDR1 and CDR2 (germline): SNHLY, FYNNEI. For the CDR3, the DNA is TGTGCCAGCAAGGGGATTTACACAGATACGCAGTATTTT. Translated: CASKGIYTDTQYF.

There are a few counts of this clonotype. This chain uses TRBV6-1 with TRBJ1-5; D is possibly TRBD1 (5 bases). With 6 bases removed from V and 4 bases from J, the gap between germline ends came to 16 bases. Per the germline V gene, CDR1 is MNHNS and CDR2 is SASEGT. The CDR3 loop spans 15 amino acids. Written as DNA, the CDR3 is TGTGCCAGCAGCGCGGTAAGGGGTGCGAATCAGCCCCAGCATTTT. Its protein product is CASSAVRGANQPQHF.

This clonotype was seen many times. This sequence joins TRBV18 and TRBJ2-7; a weak D match, TRBD1 (5 bases). This CDR3 has 14 amino acids. Trimming stripped 4 bases from V and 4 bases from J, with 14 bases between. Germline CDR1 reads KGHSH; CDR2 reads LQKENI. The CDR3 coding sequence is TGTGCCAGCTCACTTGGCAGGGCTACGTACGAGCAGTACTTC. Its translation is CASSLGRATYEQYF.

This clonotype showed up just a few times. The chain is built from TRBV9 and TRBJ2-1, with TRBD1 identical over 7 bases. Unmatched junction bases numbered 7, after V lost 2 bases and J lost 8 bases. CDR1 and CDR2 (germline): SGDLS, YYNGEE. The CDR3 runs to 14 residues. In DNA, the CDR3 is TGTGCCAGCAGCGTCAGGGGGTCTTCGGATGAGCAGTTCTTC. This codes for CASSVRGSSDEQFF.

This clonotype was seen more than once but under ten times. V gene TRBV12-5 combines with J gene TRBJ2-1; a possible D gene is TRBD1 (5 bases). The CDR3 is made up of 14 amino acids. From germline, CDR1 is LGHNT and CDR2 FRNRAP. Trimming shortened V by 2 bases and J by 5 bases, and 10 bases separated the two germline ends. The DNA of the CDR3 is TGTGCTAGTGGTTTGTTAGGGGTTCACAATGAGCAGTTCTTC. It yields the protein CASGLLGVHNEQFF.

V is TRBV29-1 and J is TRBJ1-1, with 7 bases identical to TRBD1. The CDR3 is 13 residues long. CDR1 and CDR2 (germline): SQVTM, ANQGSEA. Trimming cost V 6 bases and J 5 bases; bases outside gene matches: 9. Written as DNA, the CDR3 is TGCAGCGTCAGACCAGGGGGGGGTACTGAAGCTTTCTTT. This encodes CSVRPGGGTEAFF.

This clonotype was counted many times. This chain joins TRBV5-6 and TRBJ2-5; 8 bases fit TRBD1. The CDR3 is 16 amino acids. Germline CDR1 SGHDT, CDR2 YYEEEE. The junction had 4 bases not matched to a gene; V was cut back by 0 bases and J by 0 bases. The CDR3 reads CASSLVRTGYQETQYF. The CDR3 DNA follows: TGTGCCAGCAGCTTGGTACGGACAGGGTACCAAGAGACCCAGTACTTC. Variable domain in full (rest from reference TRBV5-6 and TRBJ2-5): DAGVTQSPTHLIKTRGQQVTLRCSPKSGHDTVSWYQQALGQGPQFIFQYYEEEERQRGNFPDRFSGHQFPNYSSELNVNALLLGDSALYLCASSLVRTGYQETQYFGPGTRLLVL.

The V gene is TRBV5-1, the J gene TRBJ1-3; possibly TRBD1 for D (5 bases). The CDR3 has 15 residues. The V gene's germline CDR1 is SGHRS and CDR2 YFSETQ. Trimming took 1 base from V and 4 from J, leaving 12 bases between them. Written as DNA, the CDR3 is TGCGCCAGCAGCTTGAGCGGGGCGCGAGGAAACACCATATATTTT. Amino acid sequence: CASSLSGARGNTIYF.

This clonotype has a count of ten or more. The chain joins TRBV5-1 to TRBJ2-2; D is ambiguous. The CDR3 extends over 14 amino acids. V dropped 0 bases and J dropped 6 bases, with 9 bases sitting between them. Germline V gene lookup returns CDR1 SGHRS and CDR2 YFSETQ. The CDR3 DNA reads as TGCGCCAGCAGCTTGGATCGGCAGGCCGGGGAGCTGTTTTTT. It is translated as CASSLDRQAGELFF.

This clonotype was counted ten times or more. This chain links TRBV20-1 with TRBJ2-1; TRBD2 matches 9 bases. The CDR3 loop spans 15 amino acids. Germline V lookup: CDR1 DFQATT, CDR2 SNEGSKA (reference sequence). With V trimmed by 5 bases and J by 5 bases, 10 bases remained unmatched. CDR3 sequence reads: CSAFNSGGGNNEQFF. CDR3 DNA sequence: TGCAGTGCTTTTAATAGCGGGGGTGGGAACAATGAGCAGTTCTTC.

This clonotype appeared many times. V gene TRBV4-2 combines with J gene TRBJ2-2; 8 nucleotides align to TRBD2. Germline CDR1 is LGHNA and CDR2 is YNFKEQ. The CDR3 spans 16 residues. The ends lost 5 bases at V and 3 bases at J; junction bases unmatched: 8. CDR3 protein: CASSFREGVDTGELFF. In DNA, the CDR3 is TGTGCCAGCAGCTTTCGGGAGGGAGTAGACACCGGGGAGCTGTTTTTT.

This clonotype has a count of ten or more. The chain recombines TRBV7-8 with TRBJ1-5; 12 positions match TRBD1. Losses at the gene ends were 3 bases for V and 6 bases for J; bases not matched to a gene: 6. This CDR3 has 16 amino acids. Germline loops: CDR1 SGHVS, CDR2 FQNEAQ. Here the CDR3 DNA reads TGTGCCAGCAGCTTTTACCGGGACAGGGGGCCTCAGCCCCAGCATTTT. Translating it yields CASSFYRDRGPQPQHF.